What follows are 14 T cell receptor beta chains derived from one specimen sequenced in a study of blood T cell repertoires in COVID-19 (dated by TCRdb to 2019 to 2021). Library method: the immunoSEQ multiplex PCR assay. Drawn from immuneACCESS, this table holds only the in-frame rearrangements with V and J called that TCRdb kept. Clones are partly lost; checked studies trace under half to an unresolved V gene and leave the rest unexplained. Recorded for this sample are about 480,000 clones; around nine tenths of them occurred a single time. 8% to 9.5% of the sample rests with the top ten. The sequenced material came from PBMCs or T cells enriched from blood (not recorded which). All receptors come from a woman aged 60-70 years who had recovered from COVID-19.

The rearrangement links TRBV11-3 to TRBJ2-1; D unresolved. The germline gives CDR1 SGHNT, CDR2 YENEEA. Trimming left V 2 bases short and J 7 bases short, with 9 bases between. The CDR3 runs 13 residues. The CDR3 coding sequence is TGTGCCAGCAGCTTACTGCTTACTAATGAGCAGTTCTTC. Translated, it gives CASSLLLTNEQFF.

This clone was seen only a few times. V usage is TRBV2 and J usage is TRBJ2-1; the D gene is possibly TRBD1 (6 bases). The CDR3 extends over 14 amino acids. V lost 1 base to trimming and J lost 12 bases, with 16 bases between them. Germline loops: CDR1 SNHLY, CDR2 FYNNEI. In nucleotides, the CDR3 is TGTGCCAGCAGTGAAGTTCAGGGGAAAGGTTGGCAGTTCTTC. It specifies CASSEVQGKGWQFF. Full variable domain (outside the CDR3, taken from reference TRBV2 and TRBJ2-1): EPEVTQTPSHQVTQMGQEVILRCVPISNHLYFYWYRQILGQKVEFLVSFYNNEISEKSEIFDDQFSVERPDGSNFTLKIRSTKLEDSAMYFCASSEVQGKGWQFFGPGTRLTVL.

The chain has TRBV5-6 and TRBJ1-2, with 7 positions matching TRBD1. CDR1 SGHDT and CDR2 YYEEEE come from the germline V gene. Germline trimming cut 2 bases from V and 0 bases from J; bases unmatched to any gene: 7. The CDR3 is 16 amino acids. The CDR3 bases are TGTGCCAGCAGCTTATTTGGACAGGTATCTAACTATGGCTACACCTTC. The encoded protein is CASSLFGQVSNYGYTF.

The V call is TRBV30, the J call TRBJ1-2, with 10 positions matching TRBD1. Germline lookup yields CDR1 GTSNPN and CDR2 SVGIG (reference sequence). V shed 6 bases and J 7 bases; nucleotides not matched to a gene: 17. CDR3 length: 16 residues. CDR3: CACLPGQGLTWGGYTF. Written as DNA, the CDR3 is TGTGCCTGTCTCCCGGGACAGGGGCTAACTTGGGGTGGCTACACCTTC.

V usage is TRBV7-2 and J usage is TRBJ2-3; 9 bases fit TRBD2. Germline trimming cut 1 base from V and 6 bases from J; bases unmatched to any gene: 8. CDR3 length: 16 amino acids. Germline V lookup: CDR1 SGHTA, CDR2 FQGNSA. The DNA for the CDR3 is TGTGCCAGCAGCTTAGGGCTAGCGGGGCCGGCGGATACGCAGTATTTT. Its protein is CASSLGLAGPADTQYF.

The chain's CDR3 is CASRRGQDQPQHF. CDR3 nucleotide sequence: TGTGCCAGTAGACGGGGACAAGATCAGCCCCAGCATTTT. The chain carries TRBV19 and TRBJ1-5, with a weak D call TRBD1 (6 bases). In germline, CDR1 is LNHDA, CDR2 SQIVND (reference sequence). The CDR3 totals 13 residues. V was cut by 6 bases and J by 5 bases, with 11 bases left in between.

The CDR3 reads CASRRTGDRSPLHF. As DNA, the CDR3 is TGTGCCAGCAGACGCACAGGGGATCGATCACCCCTCCACTTT. The gene calls are TRBV6-5 and TRBJ1-6; TRBD1 agrees at 7 bases. This CDR3 contains 14 residues. Germline trimming cut 6 bases from V and 10 bases from J; bases unmatched to any gene: 9. CDR1 MNHEY and CDR2 SVGAGI come from the germline V gene.

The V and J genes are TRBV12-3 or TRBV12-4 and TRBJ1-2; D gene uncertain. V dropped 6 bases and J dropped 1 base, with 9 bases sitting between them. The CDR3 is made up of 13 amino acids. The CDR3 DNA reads TGTGCCAGCAGCTCCCCCCTTAACTATGGCTACACCTTC. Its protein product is CASSSPLNYGYTF.

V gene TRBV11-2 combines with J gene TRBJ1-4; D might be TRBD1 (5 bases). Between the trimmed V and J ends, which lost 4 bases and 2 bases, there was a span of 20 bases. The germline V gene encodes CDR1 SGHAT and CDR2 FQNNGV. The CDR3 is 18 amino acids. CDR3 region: CASSYLGAPLETNEKLFF. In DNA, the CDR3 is TGTGCCAGCAGCTATCTAGGGGCTCCCCTCGAGACTAATGAAAAACTGTTTTTT.

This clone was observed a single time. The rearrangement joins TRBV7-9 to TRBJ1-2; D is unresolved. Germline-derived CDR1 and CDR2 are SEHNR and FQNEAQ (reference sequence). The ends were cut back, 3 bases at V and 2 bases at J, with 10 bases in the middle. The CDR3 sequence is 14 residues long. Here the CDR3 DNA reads TGTGCCAGCAGCTTGGGAGGACTCAACTATGGCTACACCTTC. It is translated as CASSLGGLNYGYTF. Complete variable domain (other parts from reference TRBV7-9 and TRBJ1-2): DTGVSQNPRHKITKRGQNVTFRCDPISEHNRLYWYRQTLGQGPEFLTYFQNEAQLEKSRLLSDRFSAERPKGSFSTLEIQRTEQGDSAMYLCASSLGGLNYGYTFGSGTRLTVV.

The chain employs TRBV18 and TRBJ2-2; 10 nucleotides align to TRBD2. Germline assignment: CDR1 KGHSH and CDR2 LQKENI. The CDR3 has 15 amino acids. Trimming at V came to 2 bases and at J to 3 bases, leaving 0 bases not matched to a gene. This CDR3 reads CASSPGLADTGELFF. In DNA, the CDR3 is TGTGCCAGCTCACCAGGACTAGCGGACACCGGGGAGCTGTTTTTT.

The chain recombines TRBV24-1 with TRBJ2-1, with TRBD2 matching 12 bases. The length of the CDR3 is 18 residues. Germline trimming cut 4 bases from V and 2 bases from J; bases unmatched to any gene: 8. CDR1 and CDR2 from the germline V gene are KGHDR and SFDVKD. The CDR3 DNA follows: TGTGCCACCAGTGACTCAACGGCTAGCGGGGGGGCCTACAATGAGCAGTTCTTC. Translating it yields CATSDSTASGGAYNEQFF.

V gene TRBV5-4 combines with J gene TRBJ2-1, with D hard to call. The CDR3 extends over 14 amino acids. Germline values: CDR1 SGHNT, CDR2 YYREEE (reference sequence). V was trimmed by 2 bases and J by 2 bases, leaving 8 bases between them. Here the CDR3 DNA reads TGTGCCAGCAGCTTTGACTCCACCTACAATGAGCAGTTCTTC. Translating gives CASSFDSTYNEQFF. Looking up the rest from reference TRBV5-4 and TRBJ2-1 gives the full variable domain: ETGVTQSPTHLIKTRGQQVTLRCSSQSGHNTVSWYQQALGQGPQFIFQYYREEENGRGNFPPRFSGLQFPNYSSELNVNALELDDSALYLCASSFDSTYNEQFFGPGTRLTVL.

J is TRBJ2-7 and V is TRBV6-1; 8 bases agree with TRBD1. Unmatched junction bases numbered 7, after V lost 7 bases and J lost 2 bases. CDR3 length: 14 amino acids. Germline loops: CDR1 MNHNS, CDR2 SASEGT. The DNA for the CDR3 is TGTGCCAGCATTGGGGCAGGGGGCCCCTACGAGCAGTACTTC. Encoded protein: CASIGAGGPYEQYF.